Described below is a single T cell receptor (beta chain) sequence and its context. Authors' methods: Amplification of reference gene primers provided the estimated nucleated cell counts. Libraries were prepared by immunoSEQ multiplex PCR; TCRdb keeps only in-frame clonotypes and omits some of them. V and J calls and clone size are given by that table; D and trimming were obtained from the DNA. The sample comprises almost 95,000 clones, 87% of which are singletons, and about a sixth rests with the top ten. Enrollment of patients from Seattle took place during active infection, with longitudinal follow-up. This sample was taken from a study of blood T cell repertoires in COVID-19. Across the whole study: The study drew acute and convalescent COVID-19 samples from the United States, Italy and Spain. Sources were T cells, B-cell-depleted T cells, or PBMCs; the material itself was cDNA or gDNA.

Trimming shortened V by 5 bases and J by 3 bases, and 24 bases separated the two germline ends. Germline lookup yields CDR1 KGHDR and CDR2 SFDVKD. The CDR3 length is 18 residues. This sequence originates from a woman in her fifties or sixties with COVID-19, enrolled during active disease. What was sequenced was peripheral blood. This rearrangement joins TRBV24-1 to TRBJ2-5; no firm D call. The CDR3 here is CATSAPHLKRGDEETQYF. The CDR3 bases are TGTGCCACCAGTGCCCCACATCTAAAGAGAGGCGACGAAGAGACCCAGTACTTC.